Shown below are 5 T cell receptor beta chains from a single sample sequenced in a study of blood T cell repertoires in COVID-19. Sequenced by immunoSEQ multiplex PCR; TCRdb stores in-frame clones only, minus some. The sample consists of roughly 400,000 clones, around 89% of them appearing once. The specimen sequenced was PBMCs or T cells enriched from blood (not recorded which). Receptors were obtained from a man aged 25 to 45 who had recovered from COVID-19.

This clone was recorded once. In DNA, the CDR3 is TGTGCCAGCAGCCCCGGGACAGGGCACACTGAAGCTTTCTTT. Protein sequence: CASSPGTGHTEAFF. The chain uses TRBV13 and TRBJ1-1, with 9 bases fitting TRBD1. This CDR3 is 14 amino acids long. Germline V lookup: CDR1 PRHDT, CDR2 FYEKMQ (reference sequence). Trimming took 5 bases from V and 3 from J; bases not matched to a gene: 4.

This CDR3 reads CASLGLFYNEQFF. As DNA, the CDR3 is TGTGCCAGCTTGGGACTATTTTACAATGAGCAGTTCTTC. The J gene is TRBJ2-1, the V gene TRBV6-5, with TRBD2 matching 7 bases. Germline V gene data show CDR1 as MNHEY and CDR2 as SVGAGI. The V and J ends lost 8 bases and 4 bases, in that order; junction bases with no gene match: 5. The CDR3 has 13 amino acids.

The chain combines TRBV29-1 with TRBJ1-5, with D perhaps TRBD1 (6 bases). The CDR3 loop spans 14 amino acids. Germline assignment: CDR1 SQVTM and CDR2 ANQGSEA. Trimming removed 6 bases from V and 6 bases from J, with 18 bases in between. CDR3 sequence (DNA): TGCAGCGTCTCCATCCAGGGGAGCGGTCAGCCCCAGCATTTT. This encodes CSVSIQGSGQPQHF.

This clone was detected only a few times. The genes are TRBV28 and TRBJ2-5; maybe TRBD1 (6 bases). Germline CDR1 reads MDHEN; CDR2 reads SYDVKM. V lost 5 bases to trimming and J lost 5 bases, with 18 bases between them. The CDR3 totals 15 residues. CDR3 protein: CASSPTQGTWETQYF. For the CDR3, the DNA is TGTGCCAGCAGTCCGACACAGGGCACTTGGGAGACCCAGTACTTC.

This chain joins TRBV3-1 (or the pseudogene TRBV3-2) and TRBJ2-5; 8 bases match TRBD2. The CDR3 contains 16 residues. V was pared by 1 base and J by 3 bases, with 7 bases of the junction left unmatched. Germline assignment: CDR1 LGHDT and CDR2 YNNKEL (reference sequence). The chain's CDR3 is CASSQAAGVHEETQYF. The CDR3 DNA reads as TGTGCCAGCAGCCAAGCAGCGGGAGTTCATGAAGAGACCCAGTACTTC.